The sequence of this T cell receptor (beta chain) was determined in a study of early T cells in non-severe SARS-CoV-2 infection (dated by TCRdb to 2020 to 2023). Regarding the study in general: Bulk RNA from unsorted whole blood was used for TCR sequencing, so alpha and beta chains could not be paired.

V ends up 7 bases short and J 1 base short, with an unmatched junction base count of 6. The CDR3 spans 15 residues, from the cysteine through the phenylalanine. The DNA shown is the 45-base CDR3, in frame from base 1. Based on the germline V gene, the CDR1 and CDR2 sequences are SQVTM and ANQGSEA. Broader findings and caveats from the paper: VDJdb matching was skewed toward anti-spike CD8 responses and likely underestimated virus-specific expansions by missing private and CD4 specificities.

The protocol used for the library was 5' RACE. Sequencing relied on a NextSeq 500. In the TCR library protocol, unique molecular identifiers were attached to individual cDNA molecules to correct for PCR bias and sequencing error. Sequencing covered both TCR alpha and beta chains, and within each sample the abundances of alpha and beta sequences were tightly co-correlated. The authors' analysis ran thus. Decombinator V4 was used to annotate TCR sequences for V gene, J gene and CDR3. TCRs were defined as expanded if a significant change between any two time points was detected under a Poisson model with p below 0.0001. TCR abundances were normalised to the total number of TCRs sequenced per sample and were expressed as counts per million. TRAV1-2 paired with TRAJ12, TRAJ20 or TRAJ33 defined MAIT TCRs, while TRAV10 paired with TRAJ18 defined iNKT TCRs. VDJdb, accessed 1 November 2021, was searched for CMV, EBV and SARS-CoV-2 annotated TCRs, with TCRs annotated for multiple antigens excluded. TCRdb passed the public sequencing reads through fastp at Q25 and MiXCR, retaining productive beta sequences. Identical CDR3 proteins give one entry, which carries the most common genes and DNA. The V and J calls and clone size come from TCRdb's table, not from the authors' own analysis. For this sample there are around 50,000 distinct CDR3 sequences; about 12% appear just once. The top ten clones comprise 9.1% of the sample.

This clonotype was seen only a few times. Its antigen specificity is not known. There are no base qualities to consult, and no much larger clone falls within one base. This was a case-control study nested in a cohort of healthcare workers in London, UK, who had nasopharyngeal swab PCR tests and blood samples taken every week. Healthcare workers were recruited between 23 and 31 March 2020, during the week of the UK lockdown, and were followed weekly for up to about 15 weeks. The TCR sequence derives from an adult who was a healthcare worker with PCR-confirmed SARS-CoV-2 infection or an uninfected control (not recorded which). Recombination linked TRBV29-1 to TRBJ2-1, with 11 middle bases fitting TRBD2. Source material: whole blood. The DNA is TGCAGCGGGGGATTAGCGGGAGGGTCCTACAATGAGCAGTTCTTC. This yields the protein CSGGLAGGSYNEQFF.